The entry below gives a single TCR beta chain sequence along with its context. The data are from a study of blood T cell repertoires in COVID-19. For the study at large: T cells, B-cell-depleted T cells, or PBMCs supplied cDNA or gDNA.

Seattle researchers signed up patients amid active infection and tracked them longitudinally. The protocol was immunoSEQ multiplex PCR, while the TCRdb copy is restricted to in-frame clones and leaves out a portion. The data contain around 60,000 clones, roughly 72% of them seen just once; the ten biggest clones take up around 4.9%. Trimming stripped 10 bases from V and 6 bases from J, with 15 bases between. Germline V gives CDR1 MNHEY, CDR2 SVGAGI. This CDR3 has 12 residues. The chain links TRBV6-5 to TRBJ2-5, with D possibly matching TRBD2 (6 bases). The sequencing sample was made of peripheral blood. The TCR was taken from a woman in her 70s with COVID-19, enrolled during active disease. The CDR3 loop is CATHGGFQTQYF. CDR3 in DNA: TGTGCCACCCACGGGGGTTTCCAGACCCAGTACTTC.